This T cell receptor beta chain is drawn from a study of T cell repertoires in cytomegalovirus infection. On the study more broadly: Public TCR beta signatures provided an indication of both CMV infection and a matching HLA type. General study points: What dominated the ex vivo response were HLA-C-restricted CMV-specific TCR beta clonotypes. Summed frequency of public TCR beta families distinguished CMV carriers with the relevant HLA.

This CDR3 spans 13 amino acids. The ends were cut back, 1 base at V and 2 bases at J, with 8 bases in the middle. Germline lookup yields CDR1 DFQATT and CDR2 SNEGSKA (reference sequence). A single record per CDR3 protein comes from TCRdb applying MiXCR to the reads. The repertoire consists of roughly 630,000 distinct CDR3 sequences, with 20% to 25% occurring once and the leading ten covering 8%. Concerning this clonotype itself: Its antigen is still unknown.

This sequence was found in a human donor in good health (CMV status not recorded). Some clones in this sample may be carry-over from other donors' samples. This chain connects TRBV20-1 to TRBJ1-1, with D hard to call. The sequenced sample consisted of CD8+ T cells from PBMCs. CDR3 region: CSARAIANTEAFF. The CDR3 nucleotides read TGCAGTGCTAGAGCTATAGCAAACACTGAAGCTTTCTTT.